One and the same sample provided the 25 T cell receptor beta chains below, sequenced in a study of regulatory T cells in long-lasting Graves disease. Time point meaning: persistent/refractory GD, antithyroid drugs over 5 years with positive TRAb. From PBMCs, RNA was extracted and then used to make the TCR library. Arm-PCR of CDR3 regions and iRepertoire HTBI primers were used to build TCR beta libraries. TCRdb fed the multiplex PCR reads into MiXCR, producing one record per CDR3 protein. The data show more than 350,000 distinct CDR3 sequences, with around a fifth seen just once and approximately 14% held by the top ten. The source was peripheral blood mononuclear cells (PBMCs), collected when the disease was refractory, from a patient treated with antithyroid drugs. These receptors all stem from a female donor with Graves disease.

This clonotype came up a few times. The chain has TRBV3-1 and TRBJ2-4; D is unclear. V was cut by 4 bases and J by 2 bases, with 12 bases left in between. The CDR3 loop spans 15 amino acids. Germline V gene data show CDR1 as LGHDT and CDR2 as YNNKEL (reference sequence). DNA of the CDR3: TGTGCCAGCAGCCCTACGGATCTGCCCAAAAACATTCAGTACTTC. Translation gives CASSPTDLPKNIQYF. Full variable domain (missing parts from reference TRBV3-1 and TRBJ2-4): DTAVSQTPKYLVTQMGNDKSIKCEQNLGHDTMYWYKQDSKKFLKIMFSYNNKELIINETVPNRFSPKSPDKAHLNLHINSLELGDSAVYFCASSPTDLPKNIQYFGAGTRLSVL.

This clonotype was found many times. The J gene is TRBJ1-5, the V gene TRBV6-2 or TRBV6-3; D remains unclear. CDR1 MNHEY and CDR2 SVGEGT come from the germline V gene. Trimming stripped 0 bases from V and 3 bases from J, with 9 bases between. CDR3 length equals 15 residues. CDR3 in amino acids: CASSYSVPDNQPQHF. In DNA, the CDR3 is TGTGCCAGCAGTTACTCAGTCCCGGACAATCAGCCCCAGCATTTT.

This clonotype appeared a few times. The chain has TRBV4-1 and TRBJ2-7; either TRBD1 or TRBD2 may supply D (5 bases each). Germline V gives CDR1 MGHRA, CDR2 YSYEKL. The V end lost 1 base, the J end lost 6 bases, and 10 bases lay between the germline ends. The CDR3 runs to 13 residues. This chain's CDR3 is CASSQGGRGEQYF. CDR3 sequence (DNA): TGCGCCAGCAGCCAAGGGGGACGGGGCGAGCAGTACTTC.

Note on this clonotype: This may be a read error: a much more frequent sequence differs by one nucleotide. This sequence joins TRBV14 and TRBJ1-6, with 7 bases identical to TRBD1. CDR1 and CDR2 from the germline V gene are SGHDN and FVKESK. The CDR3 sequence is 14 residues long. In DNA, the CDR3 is TGTGCCGGCAGCCAGACAGGGCATTGGGGCACCCTCCACTTT. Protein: CAGSQTGHWGTLHF.

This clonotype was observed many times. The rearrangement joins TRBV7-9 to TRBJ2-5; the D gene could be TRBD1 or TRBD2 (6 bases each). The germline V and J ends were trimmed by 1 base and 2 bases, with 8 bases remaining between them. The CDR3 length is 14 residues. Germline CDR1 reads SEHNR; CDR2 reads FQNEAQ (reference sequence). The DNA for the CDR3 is TGTGCCAGCAGCTTAGGGGGGGCACAAGAGACCCAGTACTTC. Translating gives CASSLGGAQETQYF.

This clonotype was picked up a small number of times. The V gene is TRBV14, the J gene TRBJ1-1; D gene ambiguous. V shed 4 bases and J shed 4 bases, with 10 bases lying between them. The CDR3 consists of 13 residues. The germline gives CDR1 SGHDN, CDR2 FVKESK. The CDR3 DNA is TGTGCCAGCAGCCTCGACTGGGGCACTGAAGCTTTCTTT. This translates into CASSLDWGTEAFF.

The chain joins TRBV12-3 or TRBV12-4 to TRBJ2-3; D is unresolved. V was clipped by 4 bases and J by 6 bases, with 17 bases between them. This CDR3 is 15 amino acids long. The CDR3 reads CASSSDQSLTDTQYF. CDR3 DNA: TGTGCCAGCAGTTCGGATCAGTCCCTGACGGATACGCAGTATTTT.

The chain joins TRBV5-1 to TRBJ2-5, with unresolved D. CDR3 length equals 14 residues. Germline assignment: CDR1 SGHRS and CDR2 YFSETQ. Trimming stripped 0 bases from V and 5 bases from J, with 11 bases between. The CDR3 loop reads CASSLAWPTETQYF. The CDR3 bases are TGCGCCAGCAGCTTGGCCTGGCCGACGGAGACCCAGTACTTC. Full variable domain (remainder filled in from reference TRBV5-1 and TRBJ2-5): KAGVTQTPRYLIKTRGQQVTLSCSPISGHRSVSWYQQTPGQGLQFLFEYFSETQRNKGNFPGRFSGRQFSNSRSEMNVSTLELGDSALYLCASSLAWPTETQYFGPGTRLLVL.

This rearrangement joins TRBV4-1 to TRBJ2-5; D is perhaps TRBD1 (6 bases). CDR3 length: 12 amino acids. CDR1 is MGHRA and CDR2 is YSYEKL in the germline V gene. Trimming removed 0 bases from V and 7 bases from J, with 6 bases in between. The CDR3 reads CASSQETGTQYF. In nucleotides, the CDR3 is TGCGCCAGCAGCCAAGAGACAGGGACCCAGTACTTC.

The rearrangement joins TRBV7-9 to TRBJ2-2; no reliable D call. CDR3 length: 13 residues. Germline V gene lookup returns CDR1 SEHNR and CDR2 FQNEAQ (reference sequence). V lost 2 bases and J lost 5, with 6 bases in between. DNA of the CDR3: TGTGCCAGCAGCTTATGGCGGACCGGGGAGCTGTTTTTT. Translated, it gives CASSLWRTGELFF. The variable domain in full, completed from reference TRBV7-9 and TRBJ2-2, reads DTGVSQNPRHKITKRGQNVTFRCDPISEHNRLYWYRQTLGQGPEFLTYFQNEAQLEKSRLLSDRFSAERPKGSFSTLEIQRTEQGDSAMYLCASSLWRTGELFFGEGSRLTVL.

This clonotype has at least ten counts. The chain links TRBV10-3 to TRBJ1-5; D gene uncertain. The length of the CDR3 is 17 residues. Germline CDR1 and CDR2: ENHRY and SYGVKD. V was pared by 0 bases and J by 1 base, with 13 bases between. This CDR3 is CAISESGTEISNQPQHF. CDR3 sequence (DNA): TGTGCCATCAGTGAGTCGGGCACCGAGATAAGCAATCAGCCCCAGCATTTT.

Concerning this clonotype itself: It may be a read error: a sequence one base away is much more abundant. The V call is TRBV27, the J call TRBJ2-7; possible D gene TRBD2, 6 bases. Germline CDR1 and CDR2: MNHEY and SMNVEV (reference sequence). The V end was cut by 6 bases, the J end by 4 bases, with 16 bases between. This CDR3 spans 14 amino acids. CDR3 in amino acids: CASSRAGRIYEQYF. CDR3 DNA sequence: TGTGCCAGCAGCCGGGCGGGGCGGATTTACGAGCAGTACTTC.

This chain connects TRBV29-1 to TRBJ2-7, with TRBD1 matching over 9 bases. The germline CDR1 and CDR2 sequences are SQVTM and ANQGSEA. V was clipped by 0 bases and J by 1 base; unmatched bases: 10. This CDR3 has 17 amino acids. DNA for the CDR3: TGCAGCGTTGAAGAGCTGGTAGGGGACAGGGCGTCCTACGAGCAGTACTTC. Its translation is CSVEELVGDRASYEQYF.

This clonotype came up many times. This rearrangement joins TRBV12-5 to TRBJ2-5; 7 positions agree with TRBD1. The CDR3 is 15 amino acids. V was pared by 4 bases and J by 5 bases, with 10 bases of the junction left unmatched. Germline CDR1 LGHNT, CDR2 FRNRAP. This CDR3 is CASGSGPTGMETQYF. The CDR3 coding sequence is TGTGCTAGTGGTTCAGGGCCGACAGGGATGGAGACCCAGTACTTC.

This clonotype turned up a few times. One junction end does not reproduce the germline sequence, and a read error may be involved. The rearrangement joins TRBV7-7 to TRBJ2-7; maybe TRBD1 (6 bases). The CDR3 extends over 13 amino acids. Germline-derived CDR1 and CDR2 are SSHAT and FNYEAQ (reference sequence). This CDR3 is CASSLGDKDEQYF. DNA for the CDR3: TGTGCTAGCAGCTTAGGGGACAAAGACGAGCAGTACTTC.

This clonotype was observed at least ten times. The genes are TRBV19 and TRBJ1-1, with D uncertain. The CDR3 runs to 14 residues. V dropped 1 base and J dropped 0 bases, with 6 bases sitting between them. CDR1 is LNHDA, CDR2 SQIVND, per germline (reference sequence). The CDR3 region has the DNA TGTGCCAGTAGTATAGGTCGCCTGAACACTGAAGCTTTCTTT. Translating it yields CASSIGRLNTEAFF.

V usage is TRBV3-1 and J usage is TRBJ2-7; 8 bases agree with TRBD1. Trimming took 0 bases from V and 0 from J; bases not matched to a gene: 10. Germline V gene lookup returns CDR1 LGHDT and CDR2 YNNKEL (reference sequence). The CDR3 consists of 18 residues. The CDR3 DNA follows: TGTGCCAGCAGCCAAGATTTGCCGGCAGGGGGCCCCTCCTACGAGCAGTACTTC. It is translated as CASSQDLPAGGPSYEQYF.

This CDR3 is CASSFRDTQLYNTEAFF. The CDR3 coding sequence is TGCGCCAGCAGCTTCCGGGACACCCAACTTTATAACACTGAAGCTTTCTTT. The chain combines TRBV5-1 with TRBJ1-1, with D tentatively TRBD1 (6 bases). CDR3 length: 17 amino acids. V lost 2 bases to trimming and J lost 2 bases, with 19 bases between them. Germline CDR1 is SGHRS and CDR2 is YFSETQ.

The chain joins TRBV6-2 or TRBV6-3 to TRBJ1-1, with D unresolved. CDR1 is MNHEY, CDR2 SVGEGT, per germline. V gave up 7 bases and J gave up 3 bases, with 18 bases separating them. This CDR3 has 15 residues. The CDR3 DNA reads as TGTGCCAGCAAGAGGGCGCCGTCGGCGGACACTGAAGCTTTCTTT. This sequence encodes CASKRAPSADTEAFF.

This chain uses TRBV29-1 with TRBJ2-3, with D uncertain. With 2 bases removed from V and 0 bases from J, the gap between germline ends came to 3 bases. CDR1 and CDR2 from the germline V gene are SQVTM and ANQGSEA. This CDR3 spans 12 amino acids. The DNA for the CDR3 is TGCAGCGTTGAAAAAAGCACAGATACGCAGTATTTT. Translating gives CSVEKSTDTQYF.

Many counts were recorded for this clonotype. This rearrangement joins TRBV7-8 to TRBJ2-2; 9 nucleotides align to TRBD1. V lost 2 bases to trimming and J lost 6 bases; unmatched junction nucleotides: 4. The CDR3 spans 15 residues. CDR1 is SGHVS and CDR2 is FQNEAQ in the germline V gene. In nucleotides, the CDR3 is TGTGCCAGCAGCTTACGTGACAGGGGGTCCGGGGAGCTGTTTTTT. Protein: CASSLRDRGSGELFF.

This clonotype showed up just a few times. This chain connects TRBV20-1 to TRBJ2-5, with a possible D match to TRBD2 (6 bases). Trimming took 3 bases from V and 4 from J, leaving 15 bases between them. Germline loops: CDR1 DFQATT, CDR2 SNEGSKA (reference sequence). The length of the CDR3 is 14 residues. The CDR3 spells CSARGMPGAETQYF. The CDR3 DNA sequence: TGCAGTGCTAGGGGGATGCCGGGAGCAGAGACCCAGTACTTC.

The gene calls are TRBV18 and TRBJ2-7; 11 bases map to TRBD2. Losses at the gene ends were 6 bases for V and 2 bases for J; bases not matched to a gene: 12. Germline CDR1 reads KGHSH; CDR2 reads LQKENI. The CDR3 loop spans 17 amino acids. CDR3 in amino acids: CASSPTDTTSGAYEQYF. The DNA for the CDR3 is TGTGCCAGCTCGCCCACGGATACGACTAGCGGGGCCTACGAGCAGTACTTC.

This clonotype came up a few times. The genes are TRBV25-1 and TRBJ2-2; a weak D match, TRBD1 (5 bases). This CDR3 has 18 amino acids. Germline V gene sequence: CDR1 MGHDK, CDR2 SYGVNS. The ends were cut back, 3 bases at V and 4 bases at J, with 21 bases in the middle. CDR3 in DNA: TGTGCCAGCAGTGATGAAAGAGGACACCCACTTGCCACCGGGGAGCTGTTTTTT. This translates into CASSDERGHPLATGELFF.

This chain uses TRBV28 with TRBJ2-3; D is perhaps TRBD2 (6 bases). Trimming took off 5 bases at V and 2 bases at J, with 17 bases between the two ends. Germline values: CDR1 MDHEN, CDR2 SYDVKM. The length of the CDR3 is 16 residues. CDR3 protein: CASSPEGRGDTDTQYF. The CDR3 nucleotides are TGTGCCAGCAGTCCCGAGGGGCGGGGAGACACAGATACGCAGTATTTT.